A selection of T cell receptor beta chains follows, all from one sample in a study of cytomegalovirus exposure and HLA in healthy donors. Clones were sequenced by immunoSEQ multiplex PCR, and TCRdb holds only the in-frame ones, with some missing. The sample holds over 150,000 clones, 75% seen once. Sequenced input: PBMCs. The receptors shown here come from a woman aged 45 to 65 in good health and CMV-seropositive. The CDR3 runs from the conserved cysteine through the conserved F or W. D genes are given only for firm matches. The size entry is marked missing in some rows and otherwise reads once, few, many or a size class.

v_gene,d_gene,j_gene,len,abundance,CDR3nt,CDR3aa
TRBV5-4,TRBD1,TRBJ2-3,16,-,TGTGCCAGCAGCTTGGGACAGGGGGCGACCACAGATACGCAGTATTTT,CASSLGQGATTDTQYF
TRBV29-1,-,TRBJ1-1,12,-,TGCAGCGTTGACCGGGGGAACACTGAAGCTTTCTTT,CSVDRGNTEAFF
TRBV4-1,-,TRBJ2-1,13,-,TGCGCCAGCAGCCAGAGGGTAGGAAGTGAGCAGTTCTTC,CASSQRVGSEQFF
TRBV7-8,-,TRBJ2-3,12,-,TGTGCCAGCAGCATCTTCTCAGATACGCAGTATTTT,CASSIFSDTQYF
TRBV5-8,-,TRBJ1-6,19,-,TGTGCCAGCAGCCGGTTAAGCGGAGGATCGAGCTCCTATAATTCACCCCTCCACTTT,CASSRLSGGSSSYNSPLHF
TRBV29-1,-,TRBJ2-1,12,-,TGCAGCGCCCGAGGTCGTGGTAATGAGCAGTTCTTC,CSARGRGNEQFF
TRBV6-6,TRBD1,TRBJ1-5,14,-,TGTGCCAGCAGCCGGACAGGGGAAGGGCAGCCCCAGCATTTT,CASSRTGEGQPQHF
TRBV6-6,-,TRBJ1-1,13,few,TGTGCCAGCAGTTACCGACTAAACACTGAAGCTTTCTTT,CASSYRLNTEAFF
TRBV2,-,TRBJ2-5,12,-,TGTGCCAGCAGTGAACAGCAAGAGACCCAGTACTTC,CASSEQQETQYF
TRBV5-1,-,TRBJ2-3,18,-,TGCGCCAGCAGCCCAACCCCCCTGACTAGAAGAGGCGCAGATACGCAGTATTTT,CASSPTPLTRRGADTQYF
TRBV11-2,-,TRBJ1-1,15,-,TGTGCCAGCAGCTTAGATGGGGGAGGGTCCACTGAAGCTTTCTTT,CASSLDGGGSTEAFF
TRBV27,-,TRBJ1-4,12,-,TGTGCCAGCAGTTCCCAGGGGACGGCACTGTTTTTT,CASSSQGTALFF
TRBV2,-,TRBJ2-3,14,-,TGTGCCAGCAGTGAAACGACAGGCACAGATACGCAGTATTTT,CASSETTGTDTQYF
TRBV19,-,TRBJ2-1,14,-,TGTGCCAGTAGTAACACAGAGGGATACAATGAGCAGTTCTTC,CASSNTEGYNEQFF
TRBV27,TRBD1,TRBJ1-5,13,-,TGTGCCAGCAGGCCCTCCTCAGGACAGGCCCAGCATTTT,CASRPSSGQAQHF
TRBV9,TRBD2,TRBJ2-7,16,-,TGTGCCAGCAGCCCTAGAGCCAGCGGGGGGTCCTACGAGCAGTACTTC,CASSPRASGGSYEQYF
TRBV6-1,-,TRBJ2-5,17,few,TGTGCCAGCAGTGGTTGGCCCTTCGGGGATGAGGGAGAGACCCAGTACTTC,CASSGWPFGDEGETQYF
TRBV14,-,TRBJ2-7,13,-,TGTGCCAGCAGCCAAGTAAACAGCTACGAGCAGTACTTC,CASSQVNSYEQYF
TRBV5-1,TRBD1,TRBJ1-2,14,-,TGCGCCAGCAGCCCTGACAGGGGGCTCTTTGGCTACACCTTC,CASSPDRGLFGYTF
TRBV6-1,TRBD1,TRBJ2-1,15,-,TGTGCCAGCAGGTCCGGGACAGGGTTGAGCAATGAGCAGTTCTTC,CASRSGTGLSNEQFF
TRBV2,-,TRBJ1-1,12,-,TGTGCCAGCAGTATGGGGGGAACTGAAGCTTTCTTT,CASSMGGTEAFF